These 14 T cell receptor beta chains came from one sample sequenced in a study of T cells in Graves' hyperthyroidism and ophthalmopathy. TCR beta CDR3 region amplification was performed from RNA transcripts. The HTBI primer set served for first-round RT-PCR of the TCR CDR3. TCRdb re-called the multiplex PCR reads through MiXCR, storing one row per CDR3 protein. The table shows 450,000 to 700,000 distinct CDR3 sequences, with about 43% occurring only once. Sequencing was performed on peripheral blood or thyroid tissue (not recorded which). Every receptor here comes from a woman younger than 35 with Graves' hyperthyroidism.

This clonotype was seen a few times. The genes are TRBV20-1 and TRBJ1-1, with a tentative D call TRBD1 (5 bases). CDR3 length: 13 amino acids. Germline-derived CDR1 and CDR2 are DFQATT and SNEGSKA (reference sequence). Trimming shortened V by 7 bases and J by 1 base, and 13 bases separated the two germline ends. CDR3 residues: CSESGGWNTEAFF. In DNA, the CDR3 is TGCAGTGAGAGTGGGGGATGGAACACTGAAGCTTTCTTT.

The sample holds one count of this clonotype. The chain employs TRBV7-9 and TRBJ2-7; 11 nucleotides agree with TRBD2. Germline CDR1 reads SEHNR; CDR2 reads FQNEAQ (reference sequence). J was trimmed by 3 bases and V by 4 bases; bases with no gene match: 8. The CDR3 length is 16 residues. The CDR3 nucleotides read TGTGCCAGCAGCTCCAGCGGTAGCGGGAGGGACTACGAGCAGTACTTC. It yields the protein CASSSSGSGRDYEQYF.

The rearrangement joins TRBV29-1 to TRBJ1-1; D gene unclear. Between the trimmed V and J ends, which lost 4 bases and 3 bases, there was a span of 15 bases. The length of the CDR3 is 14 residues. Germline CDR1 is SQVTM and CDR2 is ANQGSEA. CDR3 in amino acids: CSVGLAGPDTEAFF. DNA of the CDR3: TGCAGCGTTGGGCTAGCGGGCCCTGACACTGAAGCTTTCTTT.

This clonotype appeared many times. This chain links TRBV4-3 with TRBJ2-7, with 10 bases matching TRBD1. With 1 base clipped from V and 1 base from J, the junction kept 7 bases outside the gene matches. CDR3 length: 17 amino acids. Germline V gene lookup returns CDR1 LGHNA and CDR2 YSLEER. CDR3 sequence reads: CASSQVTGTGDSYEQYF. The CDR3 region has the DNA TGCGCCAGCAGCCAAGTAACCGGGACAGGGGATTCCTACGAGCAGTACTTC.

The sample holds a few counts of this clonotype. CDR3 bases: TGCAGTCTAGTCGCGACCGGAGGATACTATGGCTACACCTTC. Residues: CSLVATGGYYGYTF. The chain recombines TRBV20-1 with TRBJ1-2; D uncertain. Germline CDR1 DFQATT, CDR2 SNEGSKA (reference sequence). The CDR3 spans 14 residues. Deletions cut 8 bases from V and 3 bases from J, with 19 bases between.

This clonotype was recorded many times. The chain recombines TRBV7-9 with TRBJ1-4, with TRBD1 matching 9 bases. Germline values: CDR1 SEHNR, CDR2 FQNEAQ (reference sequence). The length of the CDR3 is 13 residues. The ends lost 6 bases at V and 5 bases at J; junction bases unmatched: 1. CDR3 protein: CASRQGANEKLFF. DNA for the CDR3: TGTGCCAGCAGACAGGGGGCGAATGAAAAACTGTTTTTT.

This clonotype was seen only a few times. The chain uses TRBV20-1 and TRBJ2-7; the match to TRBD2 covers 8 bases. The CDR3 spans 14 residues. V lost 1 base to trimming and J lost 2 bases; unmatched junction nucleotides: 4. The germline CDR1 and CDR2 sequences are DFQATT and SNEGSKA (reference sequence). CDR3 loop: CSARVSREAYEQYF. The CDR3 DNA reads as TGCAGTGCTAGAGTCTCGCGGGAGGCCTACGAGCAGTACTTC.

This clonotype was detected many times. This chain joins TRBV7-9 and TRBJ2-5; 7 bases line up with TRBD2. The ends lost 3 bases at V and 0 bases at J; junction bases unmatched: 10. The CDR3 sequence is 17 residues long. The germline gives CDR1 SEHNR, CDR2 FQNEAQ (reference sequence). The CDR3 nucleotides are TGTGCCAGCAGCTTCCCCCGATTGCTAGCGGACCAAGAGACCCAGTACTTC. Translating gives CASSFPRLLADQETQYF.

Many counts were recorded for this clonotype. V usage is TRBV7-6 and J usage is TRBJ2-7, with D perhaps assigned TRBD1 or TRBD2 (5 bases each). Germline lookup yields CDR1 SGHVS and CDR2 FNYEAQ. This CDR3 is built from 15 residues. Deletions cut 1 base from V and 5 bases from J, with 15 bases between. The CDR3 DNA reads TGTGCCAGCAGCTTAGGGCCTGGGGGTAACGACGAGCAGTACTTC. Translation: CASSLGPGGNDEQYF.

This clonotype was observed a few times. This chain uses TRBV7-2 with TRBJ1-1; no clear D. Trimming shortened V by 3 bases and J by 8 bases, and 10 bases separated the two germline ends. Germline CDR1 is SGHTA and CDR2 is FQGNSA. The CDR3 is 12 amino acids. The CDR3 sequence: CASSFIPPEAFF. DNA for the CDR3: TGTGCCAGCAGCTTTATACCCCCAGAAGCTTTCTTT.

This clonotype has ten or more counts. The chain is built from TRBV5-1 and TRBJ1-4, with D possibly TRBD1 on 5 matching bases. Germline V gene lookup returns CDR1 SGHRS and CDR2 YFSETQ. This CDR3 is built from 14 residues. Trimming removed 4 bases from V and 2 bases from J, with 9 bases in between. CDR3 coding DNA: TGCGCCAGCAGCAAGGACAATACTAATGAAAAACTGTTTTTT. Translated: CASSKDNTNEKLFF.

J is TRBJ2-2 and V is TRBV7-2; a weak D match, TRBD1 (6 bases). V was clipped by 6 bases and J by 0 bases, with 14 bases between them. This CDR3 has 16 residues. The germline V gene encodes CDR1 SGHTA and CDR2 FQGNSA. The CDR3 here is CASSSGGQANTGELFF. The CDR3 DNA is TGTGCCAGCAGTTCTGGGGGACAAGCGAACACCGGGGAGCTGTTTTTT. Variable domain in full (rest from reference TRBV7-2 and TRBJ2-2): GAGVSQSPSNKVTEKGKDVELRCDPISGHTALYWYRQSLGQGLEFLIYFQGNSAPDKSGLPSDRFSAERTGGSVSTLTIQRTQQEDSAVYLCASSSGGQANTGELFFGEGSRLTVL.

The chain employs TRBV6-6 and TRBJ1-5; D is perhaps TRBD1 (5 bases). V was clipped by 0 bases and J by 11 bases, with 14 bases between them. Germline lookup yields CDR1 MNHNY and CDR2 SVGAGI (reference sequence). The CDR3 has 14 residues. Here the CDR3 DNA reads TGTGCCAGCAGTTACTCAGGGGCCCAAGAGACCCAGCATTTT. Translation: CASSYSGAQETQHF.

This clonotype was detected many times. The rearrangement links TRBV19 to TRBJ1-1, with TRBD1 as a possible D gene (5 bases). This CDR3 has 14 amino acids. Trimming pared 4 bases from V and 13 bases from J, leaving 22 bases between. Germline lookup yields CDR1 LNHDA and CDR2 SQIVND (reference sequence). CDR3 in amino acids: CASSTMDRDPRVFF. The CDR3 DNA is TGTGCCAGTAGTACCATGGACCGGGACCCTCGGGTTTTCTTT.